This TCR beta chain was profiled in a study of post-analysis software for immune sequencing data. The CDR3 totals 16 residues. Germline V CDR1 and CDR2: SGHNT, YYREEE (reference sequence). V shed 2 bases, J shed 6 bases, and the junction held 9 bases outside the gene matches. This clonotype was seen more than once but under ten times. Its specificity is not known. Whole-study results and caveats: Multiple sclerosis patients showed significantly lower normalized Chao1 diversity than controls did. When patients were compared with controls, four to six TRBV segments were more frequent, TRBV5-6, TRBV5-1 and TRBV20-1 among them. Batch-mates among the samples co-clustered strongly by F measure.

Libraries were made from TCR beta cDNA, and they carried unique molecular identifiers. TCRdb re-analysed the PCR reads in MiXCR, keeping a single row per CDR3 protein. The table shows roughly 400,000 distinct CDR3 sequences, with more than 30% occurring only once. The genes are TRBV5-4 and TRBJ2-1; 9 nucleotides match TRBD2. Sample: blood. This sequence was found in a girl aged 2 to 9 with multiple sclerosis. CDR3 sequence: CASSFGAGGIPNEQFF. For the CDR3, the DNA is TGTGCCAGCAGCTTCGGGGCGGGAGGGATTCCCAATGAGCAGTTCTTC.